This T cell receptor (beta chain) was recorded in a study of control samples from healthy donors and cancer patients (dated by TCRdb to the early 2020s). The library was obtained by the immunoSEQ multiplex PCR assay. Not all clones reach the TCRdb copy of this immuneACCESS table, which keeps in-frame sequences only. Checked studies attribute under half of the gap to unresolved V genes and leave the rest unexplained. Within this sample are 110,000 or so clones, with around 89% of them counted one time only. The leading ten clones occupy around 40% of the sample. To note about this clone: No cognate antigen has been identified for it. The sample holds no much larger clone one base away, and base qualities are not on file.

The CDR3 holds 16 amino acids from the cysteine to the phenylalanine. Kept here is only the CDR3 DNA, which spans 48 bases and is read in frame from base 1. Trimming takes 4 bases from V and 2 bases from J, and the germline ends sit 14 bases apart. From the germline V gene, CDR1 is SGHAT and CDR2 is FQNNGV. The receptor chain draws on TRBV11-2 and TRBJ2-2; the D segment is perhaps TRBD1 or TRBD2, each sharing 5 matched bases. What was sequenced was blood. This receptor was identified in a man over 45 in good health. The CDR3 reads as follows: CASSWAGTENTGELFF. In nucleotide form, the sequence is TGTGCCAGCAGCTGGGCTGGGACGGAAAACACCGGGGAGCTGTTTTTT.